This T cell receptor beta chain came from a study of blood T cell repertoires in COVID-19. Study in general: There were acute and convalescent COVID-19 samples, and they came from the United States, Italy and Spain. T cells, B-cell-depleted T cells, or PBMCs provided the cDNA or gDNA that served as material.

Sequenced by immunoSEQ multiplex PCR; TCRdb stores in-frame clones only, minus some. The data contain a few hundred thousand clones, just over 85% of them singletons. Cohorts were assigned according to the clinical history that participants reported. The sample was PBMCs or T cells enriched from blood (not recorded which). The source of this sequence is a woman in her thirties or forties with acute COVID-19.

The CDR3 sequence: CASSLIQGVGETQYF. The CDR3 bases are TGTGCCAGCAGCTTGATCCAGGGCGTGGGAGAGACCCAGTACTTC. This rearrangement joins TRBV5-6 to TRBJ2-5; a possible D gene is TRBD1 (5 bases). This CDR3 region has 15 residues. Trimming cost V 1 base and J 4 bases, with 14 bases left between them. CDR1 is SGHDT and CDR2 is YYEEEE in the germline V gene.